This T cell receptor (beta chain) comes out of a study of blood T cell repertoires in COVID-19. Sequenced by immunoSEQ multiplex PCR; TCRdb stores in-frame clones only, minus some. The profile shows over 130,000 clones, 85% of them singletons. The J segment lost 1 base and the V segment lost 3 bases, leaving 9 bases of the junction unmatched. The CDR3 sequence is 15 residues long. Germline CDR1 DFQATT, CDR2 SNEGSKA (reference sequence). The TCR originated in a man between 45 and 60 years old with acute or convalescent COVID-19. The sequenced material came from peripheral blood. The J gene is TRBJ2-7, the V gene TRBV20-1; TRBD2 matches at 7 bases. CDR3 residues: CSASDPTSPSYEQYF. The CDR3 nucleotides read TGCAGTGCTAGTGATCCGACTAGCCCTTCCTACGAGCAGTACTTC.